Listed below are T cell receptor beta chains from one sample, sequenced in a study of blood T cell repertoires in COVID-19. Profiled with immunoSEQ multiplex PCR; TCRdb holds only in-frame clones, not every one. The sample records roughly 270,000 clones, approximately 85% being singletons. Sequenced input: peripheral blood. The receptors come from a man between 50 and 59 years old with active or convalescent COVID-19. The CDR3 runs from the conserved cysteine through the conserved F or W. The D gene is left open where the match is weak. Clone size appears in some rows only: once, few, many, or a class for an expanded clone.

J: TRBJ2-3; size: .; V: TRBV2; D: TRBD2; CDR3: CASSGLAGDADTQYF; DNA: TGTGCCAGCAGTGGACTAGCGGGAGACGCAGATACGCAGTATTTT
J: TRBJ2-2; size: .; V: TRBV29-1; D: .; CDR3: CSFLVQASGELFF; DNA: TGCAGCTTTCTGGTACAGGCAAGCGGGGAGCTGTTTTTT
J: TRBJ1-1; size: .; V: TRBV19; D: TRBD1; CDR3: CASRDRGGTEAFF; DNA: TGTGCCAGTAGGGACAGGGGCGGGACTGAAGCTTTCTTT
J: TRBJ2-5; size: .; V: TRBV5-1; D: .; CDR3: CASSQSQIQETQYF; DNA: TGCGCCAGCAGCCAATCGCAGATACAAGAGACCCAGTACTTC
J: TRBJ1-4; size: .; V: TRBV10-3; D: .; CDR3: CAISEAHPAGATNEKLFF; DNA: TGTGCCATCAGTGAGGCCCACCCGGCAGGGGCAACTAATGAAAAACTGTTTTTT
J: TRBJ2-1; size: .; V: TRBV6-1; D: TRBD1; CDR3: CASSTRGQGASEQFF; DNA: TGTGCCAGCAGTACCCGAGGCCAGGGGGCGAGTGAGCAGTTCTTC
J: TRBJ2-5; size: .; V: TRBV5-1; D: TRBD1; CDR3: CASSRGTAQETQYF; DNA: TGCGCCAGCAGCAGGGGGACAGCTCAAGAGACCCAGTACTTC
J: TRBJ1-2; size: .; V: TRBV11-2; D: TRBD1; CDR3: CASSLEGTASDGYTF; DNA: TGTGCCAGCAGCTTAGAAGGGACAGCCTCGGATGGCTACACCTTC
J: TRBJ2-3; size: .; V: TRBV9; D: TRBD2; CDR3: CASSVDQRETADTQYF; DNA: TGTGCCAGCAGCGTAGACCAGCGGGAGACAGCAGATACGCAGTATTTT
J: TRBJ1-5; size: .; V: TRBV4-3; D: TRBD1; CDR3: CASSPDRGSNQPQHF; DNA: TGCGCCAGCAGCCCCGACAGGGGCAGCAATCAGCCCCAGCATTTT
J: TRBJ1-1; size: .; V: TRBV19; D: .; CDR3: CASSISQVNTEAFF; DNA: TGTGCCAGTAGTATAAGCCAGGTGAACACTGAAGCTTTCTTT
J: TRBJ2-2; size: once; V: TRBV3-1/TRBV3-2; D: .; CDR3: CASSQNRNGELFF; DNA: TGTGCCAGCAGCCAAAACAGGAACGGGGAGCTGTTTTTT
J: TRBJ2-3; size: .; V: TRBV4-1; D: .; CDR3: CASSQGAGSSTDTQYF; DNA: TGCGCCAGCAGCCAAGGTGCAGGGTCTAGCACAGATACGCAGTATTTT
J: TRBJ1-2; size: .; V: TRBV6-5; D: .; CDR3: CASSFRGSTNYGYTF; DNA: TGTGCCAGCAGTTTTAGGGGCAGTACAAACTATGGCTACACCTTC
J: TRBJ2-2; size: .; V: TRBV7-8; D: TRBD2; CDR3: CASSYLAADTGELFF; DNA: TGTGCCAGCAGCTACCTAGCGGCCGACACCGGGGAGCTGTTTTTT
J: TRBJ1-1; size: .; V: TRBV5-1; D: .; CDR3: CASTKQGGGTEAFF; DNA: TGCGCCAGCACTAAACAGGGTGGGGGCACTGAAGCTTTCTTT
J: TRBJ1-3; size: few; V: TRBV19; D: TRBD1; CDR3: CASSDRDRGFGNTIYF; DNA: TGTGCCAGTAGTGACCGGGACAGGGGGTTTGGAAACACCATATATTTT
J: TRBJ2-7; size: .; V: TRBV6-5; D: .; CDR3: CASVGGRGSYEQYF; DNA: TGTGCCAGCGTAGGGGGTCGGGGTTCCTACGAGCAGTACTTC
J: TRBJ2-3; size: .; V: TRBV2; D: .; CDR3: CASRDTTSFDTQYF; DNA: TGTGCCAGCAGGGACACGACTAGTTTCGATACGCAGTATTTT
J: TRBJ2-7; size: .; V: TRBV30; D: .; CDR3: CAWSVGLRILQTGIGSYEQYF; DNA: TGTGCCTGGAGTGTAGGCCTTCGCATTTTACAAACCGGGATCGGCTCCTACGAGCAGTACTTC
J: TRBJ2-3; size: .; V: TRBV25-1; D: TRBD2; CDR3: CASSVAGEGTDTQYF; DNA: TGTGCCAGCAGTGTCGCGGGAGAAGGCACAGATACGCAGTATTTT
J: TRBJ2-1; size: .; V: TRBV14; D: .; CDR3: CASSQGGGRGIYNEQFF; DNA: TGTGCCAGCAGCCAAGGCGGAGGGAGAGGTATCTACAATGAGCAGTTCTTC
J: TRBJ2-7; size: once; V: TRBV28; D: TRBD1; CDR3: CASSPAGTGFNEQYF; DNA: TGTGCCAGCAGTCCCGCCGGGACAGGGTTCAACGAGCAGTACTTC
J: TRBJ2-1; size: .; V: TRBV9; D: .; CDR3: CASSVWVGGGDNEQFF; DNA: TGTGCCAGCAGCGTGTGGGTGGGAGGGGGTGACAATGAGCAGTTCTTC
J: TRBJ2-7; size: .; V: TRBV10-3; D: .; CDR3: CAISAAGRVYEQYF; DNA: TGTGCCATCAGTGCAGCCGGGAGAGTTTACGAGCAGTACTTC
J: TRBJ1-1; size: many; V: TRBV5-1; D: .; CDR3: CASSPMGRVEAFF; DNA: TGCGCCAGCAGCCCTATGGGCAGAGTTGAAGCTTTCTTT
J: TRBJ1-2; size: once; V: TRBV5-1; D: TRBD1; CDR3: CASSTSPGGSNGYTF; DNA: TGCGCCAGCAGCACCAGCCCAGGGGGATCCAATGGCTACACCTTC
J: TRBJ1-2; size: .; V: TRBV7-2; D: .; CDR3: CASSPHRGGYTF; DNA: TGTGCCAGCAGCCCCCATCGGGGGGGTTACACCTTC
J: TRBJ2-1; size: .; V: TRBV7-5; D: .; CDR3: CVRSALGFNEQFF; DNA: TGTGTCAGAAGCGCCCTAGGATTTAATGAGCAGTTCTTC
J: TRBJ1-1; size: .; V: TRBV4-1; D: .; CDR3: CASSQQGRGNTEAFF; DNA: TGCGCCAGCAGCCAACAGGGCAGGGGGAACACTGAAGCTTTCTTT
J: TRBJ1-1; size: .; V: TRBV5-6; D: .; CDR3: CASTREGITEAFF; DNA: TGTGCCAGCACCCGGGAGGGTATCACTGAAGCTTTCTTT
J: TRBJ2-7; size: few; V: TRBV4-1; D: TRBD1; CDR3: CASSQDPRQGNSYEQYF; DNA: TGCGCCAGCAGCCAAGACCCCCGACAGGGGAATTCCTACGAGCAGTACTTC
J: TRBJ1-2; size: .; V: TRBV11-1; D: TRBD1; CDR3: CASSSHKQGTDGYTF; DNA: TGTGCCAGCAGCTCTCATAAACAGGGGACGGATGGCTACACCTTC
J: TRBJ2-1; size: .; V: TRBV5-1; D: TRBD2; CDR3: CASSSSILAGGGNEQFF; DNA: TGCGCCAGCAGTTCCAGTATACTAGCGGGAGGTGGAAATGAGCAGTTCTTC
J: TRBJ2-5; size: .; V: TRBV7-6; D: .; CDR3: CASSGSPNSGETQYF; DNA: TGTGCCAGCTCGGGTAGCCCGAACTCAGGGGAGACCCAGTACTTC